This is a list of T cell receptor beta chains from one sample in a study of T cell responses to AZD1222 COVID-19 vaccine. The data were produced by immunoSEQ multiplex PCR, yet TCRdb's version contains in-frame clones alone and is incomplete. The table lists 150,000 or so clones, about 92% of them singletons. Specimen: peripheral blood, collected on day 0 of AZD1222 vaccination. Receptors were obtained from an adult in good health. CDR3s include the opening cysteine and the closing phenylalanine or tryptophan. Each record gives: J gene, D gene, V gene, clone size, CDR3 protein, CDR3 DNA. D genes are given only for firm matches. Only some rows state a clone size, as once, few, many or a class for expanded clones.

>TRBJ1-3|.|TRBV12-5|.
CASAAPGQSSGNTIYF
TGTGCTAGTGCCGCCCCAGGACAAAGCTCTGGAAACACCATATATTTT
>TRBJ1-2|.|TRBV5-4|.
CASSLGAAPNYGYTF
TGTGCCAGCAGCTTAGGAGCGGCCCCTAACTATGGCTACACCTTC
>TRBJ2-7|.|TRBV4-1|.
CASSQVFMALLGEQYF
TGCGCCAGCAGCCAAGTGTTTATGGCTCTCCTTGGGGAGCAGTACTTC
>TRBJ1-1|.|TRBV27|.
CASSGRILGEAFF
TGTGCCAGCAGTGGCAGGATTCTTGGTGAAGCTTTCTTT
>TRBJ2-7|.|TRBV4-1|.
CASSQDYEQYF
TGCGCCAGCAGCCAGGACTACGAGCAGTACTTC
>TRBJ2-7|.|TRBV7-9|.
CASSLVLGTEQYF
TGTGCCAGCAGCTTAGTTTTGGGGACGGAGCAGTACTTC
>TRBJ2-5|TRBD1|TRBV5-4|once
CASSGGQGRETQYF
TGTGCCAGCAGCGGCGGACAGGGAAGGGAGACCCAGTACTTC
>TRBJ1-6|TRBD1|TRBV9|.
CASSKIGQGDSPLHF
TGTGCCAGCAGCAAAATTGGACAGGGTGATTCACCCCTCCACTTT
>TRBJ1-1|.|TRBV19|.
CASSMGGRVRMNTEAFF
TGTGCCAGTAGTATGGGGGGCAGGGTTAGGATGAACACTGAAGCTTTCTTT
>TRBJ1-3|.|TRBV7-6|.
CASSSTTGYSGNTIYF
TGTGCCAGCAGCTCGACTACAGGGTACTCTGGAAACACCATATATTTT
>TRBJ2-2|.|TRBV27|.
CASSLYGGAGELFF
TGTGCCAGCAGTTTATACGGAGGGGCTGGGGAGCTGTTTTTT
>TRBJ1-2|TRBD1|TRBV20-1|.
CSAKGTGPVTF
TGCAGTGCTAAGGGGACAGGGCCTGTTACCTTC
>TRBJ1-3|.|TRBV18|.
CASSPITKGPSGNTIYF
TGTGCCAGCTCACCCATCACGAAGGGCCCCTCTGGAAACACCATATATTTT
>TRBJ2-1|.|TRBV7-8|.
CASSLARVLPVEFF
TGTGCCAGCAGCTTAGCGAGGGTACTACCGGTGGAGTTCTTC
>TRBJ2-7|.|TRBV2|.
CASTQRGRTYEQYF
TGTGCCAGCACCCAAAGGGGGAGAACTTACGAGCAGTACTTC
>TRBJ1-5|.|TRBV3-1/TRBV3-2|.
CASSQTLSQPQHF
TGTGCCAGCAGCCAAACCCTTAGTCAGCCCCAGCATTTT
>TRBJ2-5|.|TRBV7-8|.
CASSPHGGGQETQYF
TGTGCCAGCAGTCCGCATGGGGGCGGGCAAGAGACCCAGTACTTC
>TRBJ2-4|TRBD2|TRBV10-3|once
CAISENSGGENIQYF
TGTGCCATCAGTGAAAATAGCGGGGGCGAAAACATTCAGTACTTC
>TRBJ1-1|TRBD1|TRBV18|.
CASSQGVNTEAFF
TGTGCCAGCTCGCAGGGGGTAAACACTGAAGCTTTCTTT
>TRBJ1-2|.|TRBV7-9|.
CASGSLSNYGYTF
TGTGCCAGCGGGAGCCTATCTAACTATGGCTACACCTTC
>TRBJ1-3|TRBD1|TRBV2|.
CASREEGQLSGNTIYF
TGTGCCAGCCGGGAAGAGGGACAGCTCTCTGGAAACACCATATATTTT
>TRBJ1-2|TRBD1|TRBV6-1|.
CASREKTNRGGGYGYTF
TGTGCCAGCAGAGAAAAGACCAACAGGGGAGGAGGCTATGGCTACACCTTC
>TRBJ1-5|.|TRBV12-3/TRBV12-4|.
CASSSNYQPQHF
TGTGCCAGCAGTTCGAATTATCAGCCCCAGCATTTT
>TRBJ1-1|TRBD1|TRBV6-5|.
CASMRTGRYTEAFF
TGTGCCAGCATGAGGACAGGACGCTACACTGAAGCTTTCTTT
>TRBJ1-2|.|TRBV7-9|.
CASSPGGPGLYGYTF
TGTGCCAGCAGCCCCGGGGGTCCGGGACTATATGGCTACACCTTC
>TRBJ1-1|TRBD1|TRBV12-3/TRBV12-4|.
CASNQGAEAFF
TGTGCCAGCAATCAGGGGGCTGAAGCTTTCTTT
>TRBJ1-1|.|TRBV5-1|few
CASSPDGNTEAFF
TGCGCCAGCAGCCCGGACGGGAACACTGAAGCTTTCTTT
>TRBJ2-3|.|TRBV10-2|.
CATLPPGDTQYF
TGCGCCACCCTGCCCCCGGGGGATACGCAGTATTTT
>TRBJ2-7|.|TRBV4-1|.
CASSYGVLSYEQYF
TGCGCCAGCAGCTATGGGGTTCTGAGCTACGAGCAGTACTTC
>TRBJ2-1|.|TRBV28|.
CASSYGGSVGDEQFF
TGTGCCAGCAGCTATGGGGGCTCGGTGGGGGATGAGCAGTTCTTC
>TRBJ1-1|.|TRBV5-5|.
CASSTQSTEAFF
TGTGCCAGCAGTACACAGAGCACTGAAGCTTTCTTT
>TRBJ2-2|.|TRBV2|.
CASRPTGTNTGELFF
TGTGCCAGCAGACCTACAGGGACGAACACCGGGGAGCTGTTTTTT
>TRBJ1-1|.|TRBV19|.
CASSIPRTEAFF
TGTGCCAGTAGTATACCGAGGACTGAAGCTTTCTTT
>TRBJ2-2|.|TRBV5-1|.
CASSRGNTGELFF
TGCGCCAGCAGCAGGGGGAACACCGGGGAGCTGTTTTTT
>TRBJ2-5|.|TRBV9|.
CASSPDDGETQYF
TGTGCCAGCAGCCCCGACGACGGGGAGACCCAGTACTTC
>TRBJ2-1|.|TRBV7-2|.
CASSLYRVHEQFF
TGTGCCAGCAGCTTATACAGGGTTCATGAGCAGTTCTTC
>TRBJ1-5|TRBD1|TRBV7-9|.
CASSLDPGSGGGNQPQHF
TGTGCCAGCAGCTTAGACCCGGGTTCAGGGGGCGGGAATCAGCCCCAGCATTTT
>TRBJ1-5|TRBD1|TRBV18|.
CASSPLSQGEGQPQHF
TGTGCCAGCTCACCACTTTCCCAGGGGGAGGGTCAGCCCCAGCATTTT
>TRBJ1-2|.|TRBV7-9|.
CASSFRGSNYGYTF
TGTGCCAGCAGCTTCAGGGGATCTAACTATGGCTACACCTTC
>TRBJ1-2|.|TRBV6-2/TRBV6-3|few
CASSYLGTPSGGYTF
TGTGCCAGCAGTTATCTAGGGACCCCATCAGGAGGCTACACCTTC
>TRBJ2-7|.|TRBV6-2/TRBV6-3|once
CASSYVGREDEQYF
TGTGCCAGCAGTTACGTGGGGCGTGAGGACGAGCAGTACTTC
>TRBJ1-1|.|TRBV4-2|once
CASSQIAGTEAFF
TGTGCCAGCAGCCAAATAGCGGGGACTGAAGCTTTCTTT
>TRBJ2-3|.|TRBV6-5|.
CASRMAQGDTQYF
TGTGCCAGCAGGATGGCACAGGGTGATACGCAGTATTTT
>TRBJ1-2|TRBD1|TRBV7-9|.
CASSYGTGGAFRYGYTF
TGTGCCAGCAGCTACGGGACAGGGGGCGCGTTTCGGTATGGCTACACCTTC
>TRBJ2-7|TRBD2|TRBV11-2|.
CASSTRLAEFSPSYEQYF
TGTGCCAGCAGTACAAGACTAGCGGAGTTCTCACCATCCTACGAGCAGTACTTC
>TRBJ2-5|TRBD1|TRBV6-5|.
CASSYGTGKGETQYF
TGTGCCAGCAGTTATGGGACAGGGAAAGGGGAGACCCAGTACTTC